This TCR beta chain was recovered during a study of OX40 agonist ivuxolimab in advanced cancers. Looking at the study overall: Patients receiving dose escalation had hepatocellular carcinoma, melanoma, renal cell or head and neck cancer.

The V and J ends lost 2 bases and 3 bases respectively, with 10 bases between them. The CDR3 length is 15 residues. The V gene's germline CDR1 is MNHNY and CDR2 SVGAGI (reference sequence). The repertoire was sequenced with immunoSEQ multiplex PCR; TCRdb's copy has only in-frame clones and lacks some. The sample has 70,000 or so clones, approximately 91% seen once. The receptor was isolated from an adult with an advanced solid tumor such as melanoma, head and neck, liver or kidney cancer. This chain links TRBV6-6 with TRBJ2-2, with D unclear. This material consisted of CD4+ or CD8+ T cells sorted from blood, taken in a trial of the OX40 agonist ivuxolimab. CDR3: CASSYIRTYTGELFF. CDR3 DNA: TGTGCCAGCAGTTACATCAGGACCTACACCGGGGAGCTGTTTTTT.